A single sample gave rise to the 2 T cell receptor beta chains below, sequenced in a study of post-analysis software for immune sequencing data. Study findings and constraints: Among 5 or 6 TRBV segments more frequent in patients than controls were TRBV5-6, TRBV5-1 and TRBV20-1.

Their cognate antigens are unknown. Libraries were made from TCR beta cDNA, and they carried unique molecular identifiers. TCRdb itself ran the PCR reads through MiXCR, one entry per CDR3 protein. This sample has approximately 730,000 distinct CDR3 sequences; about 27% occur once, and the top ten carry 0.55% to 0.65%. Source material: blood. The receptors derive from a girl under 18 with multiple sclerosis.

V and J are TRBV12-3 or TRBV12-4 and TRBJ1-1, with no clear D. Deletions cut 5 bases from V and 11 bases from J, with 15 bases between. The CDR3 is 12 residues long. The CDR3 is CASSAQGLSAFF. As DNA, the CDR3 is TGTGCCAGCAGTGCACAAGGCCTGAGTGCTTTCTTT.

This clonotype appeared a few times. V is TRBV20-1 and J is TRBJ1-1; D not certain. This CDR3 has 14 amino acids. Trimming took 0 bases from V and 2 from J, leaving 10 bases between them. In germline, CDR1 is DFQATT, CDR2 SNEGSKA (reference sequence). CDR3 in DNA: TGCAGTGCTAGAGATACCGGCATAAACACTGAAGCTTTCTTT. Translation: CSARDTGINTEAFF.